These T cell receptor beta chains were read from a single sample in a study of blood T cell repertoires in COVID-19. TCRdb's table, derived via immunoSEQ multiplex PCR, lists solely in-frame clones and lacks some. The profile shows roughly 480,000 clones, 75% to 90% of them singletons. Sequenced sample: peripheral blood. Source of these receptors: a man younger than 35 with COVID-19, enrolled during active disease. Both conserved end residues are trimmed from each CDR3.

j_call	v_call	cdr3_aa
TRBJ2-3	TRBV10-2	ASSEGGTQY
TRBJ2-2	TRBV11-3	ASSLRGHHTGELF
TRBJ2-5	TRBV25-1	ASSVVPDGQGRRETQY
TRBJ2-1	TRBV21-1	ASSPRDRGPYNEQF
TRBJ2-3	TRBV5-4	ASSLATTGGTQY
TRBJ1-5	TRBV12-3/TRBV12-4	ASRPQGNQPQH
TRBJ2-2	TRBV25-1	ASSELDDTGELF
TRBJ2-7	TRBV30	AWSEDSTYEQY
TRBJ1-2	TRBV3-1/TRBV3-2	ASSQGNREGYT
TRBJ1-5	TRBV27	ASGVAVPQH
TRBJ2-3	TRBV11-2	ASSLLAGGFTDTQY
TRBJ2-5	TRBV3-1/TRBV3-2	ASSLSSTKETQY
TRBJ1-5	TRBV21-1	ASSNRGHSNQPQH
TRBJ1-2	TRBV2	ASKREGNYGYT
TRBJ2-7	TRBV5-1	ASSLGGTSGYEQY
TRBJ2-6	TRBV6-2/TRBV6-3	ASSPRGGGTGANVLT
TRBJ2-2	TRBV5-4	ASSLQQQNTGELF
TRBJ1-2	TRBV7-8	ASSREREGGYT
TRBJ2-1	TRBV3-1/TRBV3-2	ASSPPTEGPYNEQF
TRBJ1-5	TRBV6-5	ASYGQGAAQPQH
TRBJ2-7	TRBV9	ASSVGGGQAYEQY
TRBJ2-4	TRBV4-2	ASSQGYREAGNIQY
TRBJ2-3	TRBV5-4	ASSLGRTSNADTQY
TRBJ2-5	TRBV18	ASSQRTGEETQY
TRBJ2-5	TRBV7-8	ASSGPDRGRGLETQY
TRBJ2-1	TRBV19	ASSIGGDEQF
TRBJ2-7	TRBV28	ASIPQTSGSSEQY
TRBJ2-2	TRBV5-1	ASSLQGARNTGELF
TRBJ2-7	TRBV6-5	ASRRDGLNYEQY
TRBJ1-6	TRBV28	ASSSQGTLH
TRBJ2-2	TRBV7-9	ASSFDSPNTGELF
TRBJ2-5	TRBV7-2	ASSRGGPQETQY
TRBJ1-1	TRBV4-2	ASSQERRGWAF
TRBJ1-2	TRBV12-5	ASGWPGQGIYGYT
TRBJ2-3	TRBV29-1	SVTLDRGLGTDTQY
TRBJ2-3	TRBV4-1	ASEGRTDTQY
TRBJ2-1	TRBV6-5	ASSLDGGSSYNEQF
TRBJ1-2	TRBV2	ASISSGQYGYT
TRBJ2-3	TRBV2	ASHSVRGIDTQY
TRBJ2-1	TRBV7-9	ASSPTSHSYNEQF
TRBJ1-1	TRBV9	ASSARTGVNTEAF
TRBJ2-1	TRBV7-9	ASSLSGGYNEQF
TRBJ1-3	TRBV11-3	ASSLGQAGNTIY
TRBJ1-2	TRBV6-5	ASSYSTGYGYT
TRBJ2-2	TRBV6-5	ASSSRGGINTGELF
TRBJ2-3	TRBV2	ASLPQGLAGVADTQY
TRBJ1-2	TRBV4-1	ASSSRTGKDGYT
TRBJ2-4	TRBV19	ASSIGVREIRARDIQY
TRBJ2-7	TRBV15	ATSRDRVNLGAGEQY
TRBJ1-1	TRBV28	ASSLRDRVTEAF
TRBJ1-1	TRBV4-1	ASSQEGPAAGTRSTEAF
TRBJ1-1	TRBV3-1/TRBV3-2	ASSPPGQPNTEAF
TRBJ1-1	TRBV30	AWSPRAEAF
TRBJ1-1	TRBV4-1	ASSQYNHRDKFMNTEAF
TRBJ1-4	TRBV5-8	ASRDRVEYEKLF
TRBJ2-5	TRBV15	ATSRANRARETQY
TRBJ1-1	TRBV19	ASRLGTGAF
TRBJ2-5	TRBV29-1	SVEDRVLGHPQY
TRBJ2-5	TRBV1	TSSLKYTSGGFQETQY